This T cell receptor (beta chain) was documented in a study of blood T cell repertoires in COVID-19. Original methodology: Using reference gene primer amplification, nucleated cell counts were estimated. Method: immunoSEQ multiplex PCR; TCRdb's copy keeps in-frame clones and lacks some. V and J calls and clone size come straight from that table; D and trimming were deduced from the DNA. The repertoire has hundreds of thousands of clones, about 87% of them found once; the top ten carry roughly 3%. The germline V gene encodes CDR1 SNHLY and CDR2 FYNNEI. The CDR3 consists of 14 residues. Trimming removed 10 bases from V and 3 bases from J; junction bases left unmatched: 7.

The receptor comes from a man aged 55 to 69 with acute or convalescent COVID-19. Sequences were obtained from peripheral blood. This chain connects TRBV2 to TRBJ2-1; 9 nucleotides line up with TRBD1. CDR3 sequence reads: CATFRQGVYNEQFF. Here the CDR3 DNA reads TGTGCCACCTTCAGACAGGGGGTCTACAATGAGCAGTTCTTC.